Presented here are 28 T cell receptor beta chains from one specimen sequenced in a study of blood T cell repertoires in COVID-19. TCRdb keeps only in-frame clones here, not all; method: immunoSEQ multiplex PCR. The sample records roughly 180,000 clones, around four fifths being singletons. Source material: peripheral blood. These receptor sequences come from a woman aged 30 to 39 with acute or convalescent COVID-19.

The chain combines TRBV14 with TRBJ2-7, with a possible D match to TRBD2 (6 bases). Germline V gene data show CDR1 as SGHDN and CDR2 as FVKESK. The CDR3 spans 18 residues. The ends were cut back, 3 bases at V and 3 bases at J, with 24 bases in the middle. CDR3 bases: TGTGCCAGCAGCCAGGGCGTTTTCGGCGGGGAATCCATCTACGAGCAGTACTTC. The encoded protein is CASSQGVFGGESIYEQYF.

This clone has more than one count but fewer than ten. The chain combines TRBV30 with TRBJ2-2; D is uncertain. Germline V gives CDR1 GTSNPN, CDR2 SVGIG (reference sequence). This CDR3 is built from 14 residues. V was shortened by 3 bases and J by 0 bases, with 8 bases between the two germline ends. CDR3 amino acids: CAWRRLPNTGELFF. In DNA form, the CDR3 reads TGTGCCTGGAGGAGGCTACCGAACACCGGGGAGCTGTTTTTT. Looking up the rest from reference TRBV30 and TRBJ2-2 gives the full variable domain: SQTIHQWPATLVQPVGSPLSLECTVEGTSNPNLYWYRQAAGRGLQLLFYSVGIGQISSEVPQNLSASRPQDRQFILSSKKLLLSDSGFYLCAWRRLPNTGELFFGEGSRLTVL.

With respect to this clone: In the same sample, other DNA sequences code for this CDR3. The chain is built from TRBV9 and TRBJ1-1; 8 bases map to TRBD1. Germline loops: CDR1 SGDLS, CDR2 YYNGEE. V dropped 2 bases and J dropped 6; count of bases not matched to a gene: 3. This CDR3 has 13 residues. The DNA of the CDR3 is TGTGCCAGCAGCGTGACAGGGGATTCTGAAGCTTTCTTT. Its translation is CASSVTGDSEAFF. The full variable domain, in which reference TRBV9 and TRBJ1-1 provide the parts outside the CDR3, is DSGVTQTPKHLITATGQRVTLRCSPRSGDLSVYWYQQSLDQGLQFLIQYYNGEERAKGNILERFSAQQFPDLHSELNLSSLELGDSALYFCASSVTGDSEAFFGQGTRLTVV.

The rearrangement links TRBV5-1 to TRBJ2-1; D might be TRBD1 (6 bases). Germline CDR1 and CDR2: SGHRS and YFSETQ. The CDR3 consists of 16 residues. V lost 4 bases, J lost 12 bases, and 26 bases lay in between. This CDR3 reads CASSALRTEDSMRQFF. For the CDR3, the DNA is TGCGCCAGCAGCGCGCTCCGGACAGAGGATTCAATGAGGCAGTTCTTC.

The chain couples TRBV7-2 to TRBJ1-1; unclear D gene. Germline CDR1 SGHTA, CDR2 FQGNSA. The germline V and J ends were trimmed by 3 bases and 7 bases, with 15 bases remaining between them. The length of the CDR3 is 14 residues. The CDR3: CASSFHNRGFEAFF. In DNA, the CDR3 is TGTGCCAGCAGCTTTCATAACCGCGGATTTGAAGCTTTCTTT.

The chain links TRBV6-6 to TRBJ1-2; no clear D gene. With 5 bases removed from V and 8 bases from J, the gap between germline ends came to 18 bases. Looked up from germline, CDR1 is MNHNY and CDR2 is SVGAGI (reference sequence). The CDR3 has 14 amino acids. The CDR3 nucleotides read TGTGCCAGCAGTCCCAGACGGGATGCCCTCGGCTACACCTTC. Translated, it gives CASSPRRDALGYTF.

This chain links TRBV2 with TRBJ1-2; perhaps TRBD1 as D (5 bases). CDR1 SNHLY and CDR2 FYNNEI come from the germline V gene. V was clipped by 6 bases and J by 5 bases, with 13 bases between them. This CDR3 is built from 13 residues. The CDR3 DNA sequence: TGTGCCAGCAGCCACTTGGAGGGGTATGGCTACACCTTC. Translating gives CASSHLEGYGYTF.

V and J are TRBV15 and TRBJ2-7; D is possibly TRBD2 (5 bases). This CDR3 has 17 residues. In germline, CDR1 is LNHNV, CDR2 YYDKDF (reference sequence). Trimming pared 4 bases from V and 7 bases from J, leaving 26 bases between. CDR3 nucleotides: TGTGCCACCAGCATTTCCCTTCCGGGTCCGGGGAAAGGGGAGCAGTACTTC. It codes for CATSISLPGPGKGEQYF.

J is TRBJ2-1 and V is TRBV21-1; TRBD2, the table's D call, lacks a check against the DNA. TRBV21-1 is assigned pseudogene status. The CDR3 sequence is 18 residues long. CDR3 nucleotides: TGTGCCAGCAGCAAACCCCTCCGGGACTTAAGCTCCTACAATGAGCAGTTCTTC. Its translation is CASSKPLRDLSSYNEQFF.

The chain uses TRBV7-2 and TRBJ1-3; D might be TRBD1 (5 bases). Trimming removed 0 bases from V and 0 bases from J, with 9 bases in between. The CDR3 runs to 16 residues. Per the germline V gene, CDR1 is SGHTA and CDR2 is FQGNSA. The CDR3 here is CASSLATASSGNTIYF. CDR3 nucleotides: TGTGCCAGCAGCTTAGCGACAGCCTCCTCTGGAAACACCATATATTTT. Complete variable domain (other parts from reference TRBV7-2 and TRBJ1-3): GAGVSQSPSNKVTEKGKDVELRCDPISGHTALYWYRQSLGQGLEFLIYFQGNSAPDKSGLPSDRFSAERTGGSVSTLTIQRTQQEDSAVYLCASSLATASSGNTIYFGEGSWLTVV.

The CDR3 nucleotides are TGCGCCAGCAGCCCTGAGGGACAGAGGAACGATGAGCAGTTCTTC. Translated, it gives CASSPEGQRNDEQFF. The gene calls are TRBV5-1 and TRBJ2-1, with 7 bases aligning to TRBD1. The germline V gene has CDR1 SGHRS and CDR2 YFSETQ. This CDR3 contains 15 residues. V was clipped by 4 bases and J by 8 bases; unmatched bases: 12. The variable domain in full, completed from reference TRBV5-1 and TRBJ2-1, reads KAGVTQTPRYLIKTRGQQVTLSCSPISGHRSVSWYQQTPGQGLQFLFEYFSETQRNKGNFPGRFSGRQFSNSRSEMNVSTLELGDSALYLCASSPEGQRNDEQFFGPGTRLTVL.

V gene TRBV7-2 combines with J gene TRBJ2-1; TRBD2 matches 11 bases. Unmatched junction bases numbered 5, after V lost 5 bases and J lost 2 bases. The CDR3 runs 16 residues. CDR1 and CDR2 from the germline V gene are SGHTA and FQGNSA. The CDR3 DNA reads as TGTGCCAGCAGCCGTATAGCGGGGGGGGCCTACAATGAGCAGTTCTTC. Encoded protein: CASSRIAGGAYNEQFF.

The rearrangement links TRBV27 to TRBJ1-1; 7 nucleotides line up with TRBD1. V shed 3 bases, J shed 4 bases, and the junction held 2 bases outside the gene matches. Germline-derived CDR1 and CDR2 are MNHEY and SMNVEV (reference sequence). The CDR3 is made up of 13 amino acids. This CDR3 is CASSFRGPTEAFF. The CDR3 DNA reads as TGTGCCAGCAGTTTTAGGGGGCCCACTGAAGCTTTCTTT.

This clone occurred a few times. Different DNA sequences within this sample yield the same CDR3. This rearrangement joins TRBV10-3 to TRBJ1-5, with a possible D match to TRBD1 (5 bases). The CDR3 loop spans 13 amino acids. Trimming cost V 3 bases and J 4 bases, with 7 bases left between them. Germline V CDR1 and CDR2: ENHRY, SYGVKD. Here the CDR3 DNA reads TGTGCCATCAGTGAAGCAGGGAATCAGCCCCAGCATTTT. As protein: CAISEAGNQPQHF.

The chain is built from TRBV15 and TRBJ1-5, with 7 bases that match TRBD1. V lost 3 bases to trimming and J lost 2 bases; unmatched junction nucleotides: 4. Germline V gives CDR1 LNHNV, CDR2 YYDKDF (reference sequence). The CDR3 sequence is 15 residues long. This CDR3 reads CATSRETGGNQPQHF. The DNA for the CDR3 is TGTGCCACCAGCAGGGAAACAGGGGGCAATCAGCCCCAGCATTTT.

The chain combines TRBV6-4 with TRBJ1-5; 7 bases map to TRBD1. The CDR3 contains 16 residues. V lost 3 bases and J lost 0; bases outside the gene matches: 5. The germline V gene encodes CDR1 MRHNA and CDR2 SNTAGT. CDR3 amino acids: CASSEGQGGSNQPQHF. The CDR3 DNA sequence: TGTGCCAGCAGTGAAGGTCAGGGGGGTAGCAATCAGCCCCAGCATTTT.

The chain combines TRBV19 with TRBJ2-6; a possible D gene is TRBD2 (6 bases). The CDR3 is 16 residues long. With 1 base removed from V and 4 bases from J, the gap between germline ends came to 11 bases. CDR1 LNHDA and CDR2 SQIVND come from the germline V gene (reference sequence). In DNA form, the CDR3 reads TGTGCCAGTAGTATAGCTGGGGGAGGCGGGGCCAACGTCCTGACTTTC. The encoded protein is CASSIAGGGGANVLTF.

This clone was detected once. This chain links TRBV7-7 with TRBJ2-7, with D tentatively TRBD1 (7 bases). V was shortened by 5 bases and J by 3 bases, with 17 bases between the two germline ends. Germline lookup yields CDR1 SSHAT and CDR2 FNYEAQ (reference sequence). The CDR3 has 15 residues. CDR3 nucleotides: TGTGCCAGCAGCCCCCACAGGGGAGGCAGCTACGAGCAGTACTTC. It yields the protein CASSPHRGGSYEQYF.

This chain's CDR3 is CASRPTGLNQPQHF. The CDR3 DNA reads TGTGCCAGCAGACCGACAGGGCTCAATCAGCCCCAGCATTTT. The chain links TRBV2 to TRBJ1-5; 7 bases match TRBD1. The CDR3 covers 14 residues. Germline V gene sequence: CDR1 SNHLY, CDR2 FYNNEI. V gave up 6 bases and J gave up 3 bases; unmatched junction bases: 5.

This chain links TRBV7-7 with TRBJ1-5, with 7 bases lining up with TRBD1. After removal of 5 bases from V and 6 bases from J, the junction contained 13 bases not matched to a gene. The CDR3 is 16 amino acids. Germline CDR1 reads SSHAT; CDR2 reads FNYEAQ (reference sequence). CDR3 protein: CASSPRIQGMAQPQHF. CDR3 in DNA: TGTGCCAGCAGCCCCCGGATACAGGGGATGGCTCAGCCCCAGCATTTT.

This clone occurred a few times. J is TRBJ1-5 and V is TRBV30; 8 bases are shared with TRBD1. V was pared by 3 bases and J by 2 bases, with 6 bases of the junction left unmatched. CDR1 is GTSNPN, CDR2 SVGIG, per germline (reference sequence). There are 15 residues in the CDR3. CDR3 sequence reads: CAWRPQGVGNQPQHF. The CDR3 DNA sequence: TGTGCCTGGAGACCACAGGGGGTGGGCAATCAGCCCCAGCATTTT.

V gene TRBV2 combines with J gene TRBJ1-4, with D possibly matching TRBD1 (5 bases). The CDR3 contains 13 residues. In germline, CDR1 is SNHLY, CDR2 FYNNEI. Deletions cut 4 bases from V and 5 bases from J, with 8 bases between. CDR3 nucleotide sequence: TGTGCCAGCAGTGGACAGAGAAATGAAAAACTGTTTTTT. Translation: CASSGQRNEKLFF. The variable domain in full, completed from reference TRBV2 and TRBJ1-4, reads EPEVTQTPSHQVTQMGQEVILRCVPISNHLYFYWYRQILGQKVEFLVSFYNNEISEKSEIFDDQFSVERPDGSNFTLKIRSTKLEDSAMYFCASSGQRNEKLFFGSGTQLSVL.

The rearrangement uses TRBV19 and TRBJ2-5; TRBD1 matches at 9 bases. Germline V gives CDR1 LNHDA, CDR2 SQIVND (reference sequence). V was clipped by 5 bases and J by 5 bases; unmatched bases: 9. The CDR3 contains 15 residues. CDR3 protein: CASSAPGQGAETQYF. DNA for the CDR3: TGTGCCAGTAGTGCTCCGGGACAGGGTGCCGAGACCCAGTACTTC.

The chain joins TRBV28 to TRBJ1-6; 9 bases line up with TRBD1. V was pared by 6 bases and J by 9 bases, with 9 bases of the junction left unmatched. CDR3 length: 15 residues. Germline lookup yields CDR1 MDHEN and CDR2 SYDVKM. DNA of the CDR3: TGTGCCAGCAGGCCCGGGACAGGGATGGGTTCACCCCTCCACTTT. Translation gives CASRPGTGMGSPLHF.

This clone has only a few counts. The chain has TRBV9 and TRBJ1-6, with a possible D match to TRBD1 (5 bases). Germline CDR1 reads SGDLS; CDR2 reads YYNGEE. The CDR3 spans 16 residues. The germline V and J ends were trimmed by 2 bases and 2 bases, with 11 bases remaining between them. In DNA form, the CDR3 reads TGTGCCAGCAGCGTCGGACCAGGGACCTATAATTCACCCCTCCACTTT. This gives the protein CASSVGPGTYNSPLHF.

This clone was detected only once. The chain combines TRBV6-6 with TRBJ2-7; 12 nucleotides match TRBD2. The germline CDR1 and CDR2 sequences are MNHNY and SVGAGI (reference sequence). There are 16 residues in the CDR3. The V gene end was trimmed by 7 bases and the J gene end by 7 bases; junction bases not matched to a gene: 14. The CDR3 DNA is TGTGCCAGCATCATAGGTCGATCCGGACTAGCGGGAGAGCAGTACTTC. This translates into CASIIGRSGLAGEQYF.

This chain uses TRBV6-5 with TRBJ1-1; tentatively, D is TRBD1 (5 bases). V shed 1 base and J shed 6 bases, with 9 bases lying between them. Germline CDR1 MNHEY, CDR2 SVGAGI. This CDR3 comprises 13 residues. In DNA form, the CDR3 reads TGTGCCAGCAGTTACTTTGGGGCAGCTGAAGCTTTCTTT. This encodes CASSYFGAAEAFF.

The chain uses TRBV28 and TRBJ2-7; 7 bases match TRBD1. Germline lookup yields CDR1 MDHEN and CDR2 SYDVKM. The trim removed 5 bases at V and 2 bases at J, leaving 12 bases unmatched. The CDR3 is 16 residues long. The DNA of the CDR3 is TGTGCCAGCAGTCCGATCCGGGACAGACCAACCTACGAGCAGTACTTC. Amino acid sequence: CASSPIRDRPTYEQYF.